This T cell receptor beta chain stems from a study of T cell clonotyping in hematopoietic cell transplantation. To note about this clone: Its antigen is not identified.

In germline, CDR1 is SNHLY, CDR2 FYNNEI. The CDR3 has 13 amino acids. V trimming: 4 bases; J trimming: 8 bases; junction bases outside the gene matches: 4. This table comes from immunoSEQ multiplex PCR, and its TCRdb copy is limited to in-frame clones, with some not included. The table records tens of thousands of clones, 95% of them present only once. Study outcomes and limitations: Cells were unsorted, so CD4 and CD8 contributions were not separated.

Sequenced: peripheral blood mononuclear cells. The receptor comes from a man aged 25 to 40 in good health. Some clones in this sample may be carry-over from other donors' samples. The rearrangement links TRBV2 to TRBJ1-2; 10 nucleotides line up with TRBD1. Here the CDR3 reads CASSVRDRGGYTF. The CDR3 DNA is TGTGCCAGCAGTGTCCGGGACAGGGGAGGCTACACCTTC.